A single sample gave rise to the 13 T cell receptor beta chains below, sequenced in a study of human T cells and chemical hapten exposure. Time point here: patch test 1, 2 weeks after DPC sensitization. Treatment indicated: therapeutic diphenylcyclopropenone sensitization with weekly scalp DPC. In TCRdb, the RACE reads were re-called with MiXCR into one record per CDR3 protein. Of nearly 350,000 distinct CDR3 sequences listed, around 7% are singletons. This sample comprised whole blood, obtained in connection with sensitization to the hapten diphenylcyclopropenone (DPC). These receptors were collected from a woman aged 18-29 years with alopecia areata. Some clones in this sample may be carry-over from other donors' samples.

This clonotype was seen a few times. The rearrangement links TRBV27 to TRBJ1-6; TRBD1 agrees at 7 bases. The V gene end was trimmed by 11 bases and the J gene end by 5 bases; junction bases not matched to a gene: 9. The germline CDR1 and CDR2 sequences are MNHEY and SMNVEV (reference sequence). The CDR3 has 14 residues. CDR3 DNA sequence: TGTGCCGCGCGATTAGGGACAGATAATTCACCCCTCCACTTT. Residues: CAARLGTDNSPLHF.

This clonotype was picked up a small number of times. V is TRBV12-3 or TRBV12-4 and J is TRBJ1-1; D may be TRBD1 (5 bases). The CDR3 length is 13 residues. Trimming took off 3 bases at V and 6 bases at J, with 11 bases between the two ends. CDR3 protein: CASSLGGLPEAFF. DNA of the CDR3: TGTGCCAGCAGTTTGGGGGGTCTCCCTGAAGCTTTCTTT.

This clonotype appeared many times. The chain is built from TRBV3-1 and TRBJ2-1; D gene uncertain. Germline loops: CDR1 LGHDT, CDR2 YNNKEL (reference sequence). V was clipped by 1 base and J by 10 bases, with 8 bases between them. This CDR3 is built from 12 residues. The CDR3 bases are TGTGCCAGCAGCCAAGGCCGAGGCGAGCAGTTCTTC. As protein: CASSQGRGEQFF.

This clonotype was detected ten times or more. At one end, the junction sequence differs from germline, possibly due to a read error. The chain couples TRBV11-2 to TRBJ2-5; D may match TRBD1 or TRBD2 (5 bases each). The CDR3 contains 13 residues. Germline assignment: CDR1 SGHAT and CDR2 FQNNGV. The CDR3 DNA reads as TGTGCCAGCAGTTTAGGGGAGAAAGAGACCCAGTACTTC. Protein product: CASSLGEKETQYF.

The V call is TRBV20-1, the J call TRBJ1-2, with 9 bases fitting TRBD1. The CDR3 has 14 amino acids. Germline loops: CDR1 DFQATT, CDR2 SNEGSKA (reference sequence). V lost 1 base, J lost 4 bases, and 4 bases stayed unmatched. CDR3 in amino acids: CSARVVQGAYGYTF. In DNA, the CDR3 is TGCAGTGCTAGAGTGGTACAGGGGGCCTATGGCTACACCTTC.

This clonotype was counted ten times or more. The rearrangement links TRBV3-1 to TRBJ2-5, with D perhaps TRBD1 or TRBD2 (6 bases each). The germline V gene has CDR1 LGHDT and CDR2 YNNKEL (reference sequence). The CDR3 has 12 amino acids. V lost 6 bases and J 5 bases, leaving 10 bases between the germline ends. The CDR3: CASRGGRETQYF. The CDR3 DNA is TGTGCCAGCAGAGGGGGGCGGGAGACCCAGTACTTC.

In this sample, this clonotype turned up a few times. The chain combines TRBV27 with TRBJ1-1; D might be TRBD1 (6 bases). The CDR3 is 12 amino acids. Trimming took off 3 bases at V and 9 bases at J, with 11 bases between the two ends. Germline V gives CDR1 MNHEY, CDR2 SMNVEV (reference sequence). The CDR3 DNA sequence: TGTGCCAGCAGTTTTGGTACAGGGCAAGCTTTCTTT. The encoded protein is CASSFGTGQAFF.

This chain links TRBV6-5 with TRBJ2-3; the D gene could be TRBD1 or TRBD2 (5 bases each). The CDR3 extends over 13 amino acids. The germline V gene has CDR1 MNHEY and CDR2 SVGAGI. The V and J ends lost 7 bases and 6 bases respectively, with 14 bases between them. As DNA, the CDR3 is TGTGCCAGCAACGGGGCGACTGTGGATACGCAGTATTTT. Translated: CASNGATVDTQYF.

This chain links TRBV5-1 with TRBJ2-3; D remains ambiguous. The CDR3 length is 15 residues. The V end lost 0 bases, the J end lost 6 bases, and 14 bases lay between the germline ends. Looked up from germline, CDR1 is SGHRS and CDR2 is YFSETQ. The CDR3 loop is CASSLEPLSRDTQYF. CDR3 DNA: TGCGCCAGCAGCTTGGAACCGTTAAGCAGGGATACGCAGTATTTT.

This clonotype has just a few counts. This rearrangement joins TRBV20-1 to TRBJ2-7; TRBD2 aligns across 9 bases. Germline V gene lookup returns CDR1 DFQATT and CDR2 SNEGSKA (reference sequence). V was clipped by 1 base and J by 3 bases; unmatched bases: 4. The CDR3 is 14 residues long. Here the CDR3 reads CSARASGVRYEQYF. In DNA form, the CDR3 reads TGCAGTGCTAGAGCTAGCGGGGTCCGCTACGAGCAGTACTTC.

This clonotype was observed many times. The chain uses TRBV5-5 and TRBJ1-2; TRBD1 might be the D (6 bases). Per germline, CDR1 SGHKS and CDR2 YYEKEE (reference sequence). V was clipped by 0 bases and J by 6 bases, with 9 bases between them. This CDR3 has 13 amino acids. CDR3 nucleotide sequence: TGTGCCAGCAGCTTGGTGGCAGGGGATGGCTACACCTTC. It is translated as CASSLVAGDGYTF.

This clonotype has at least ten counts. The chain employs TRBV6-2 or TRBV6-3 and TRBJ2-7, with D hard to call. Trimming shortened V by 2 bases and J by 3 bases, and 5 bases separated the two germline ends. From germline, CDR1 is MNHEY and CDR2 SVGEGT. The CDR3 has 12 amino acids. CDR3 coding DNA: TGTGCCAGCAGTTACGGCTTCTACGAGCAGTACTTC. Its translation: CASSYGFYEQYF.

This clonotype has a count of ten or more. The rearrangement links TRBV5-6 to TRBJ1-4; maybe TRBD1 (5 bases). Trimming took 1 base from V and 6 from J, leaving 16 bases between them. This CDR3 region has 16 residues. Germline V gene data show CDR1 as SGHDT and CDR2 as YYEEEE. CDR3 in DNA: TGTGCCAGCAGCTTGTCCTTTTCGGGGGATCATGAAAAACTGTTTTTT. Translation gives CASSLSFSGDHEKLFF.